This T cell receptor (beta chain) was documented in a study of cytotoxic CD8 clonotypes in ibrutinib-treated CLL. As for the study in general: Among the samples, the mean was about 250,000 productive templates and 75,000 to 95,000 productive rearrangements.

Germline V lookup: CDR1 SNHLY, CDR2 FYNNEI. The ends were cut back, 6 bases at V and 3 bases at J, with 5 bases in the middle. The CDR3 has 11 amino acids. Generated by immunoSEQ multiplex PCR, the TCRdb table keeps only in-frame clones and is missing some. This table holds approximately 60,000 clones, 45% to 70% found once. As input for TCR beta libraries, about 1.9 micrograms of genomic DNA came from cryopreserved PBMCs. The chain employs TRBV2 and TRBJ2-5; D remains ambiguous. This clonotype was sampled from a human donor with chronic lymphocytic leukemia. Here the sequenced sample was PBMCs, taken after 24 months of ibrutinib treatment. As DNA, the CDR3 is TGTGCCAGCAGCGAGAAAGAGACCCAGTACTTC. This encodes CASSEKETQYF.